Listed here are 5 T cell receptor beta chains from one sample, sequenced in a study of cytomegalovirus exposure and HLA in healthy donors. Amplification used 60 Vbeta primers and 13 Jbeta primers. Some clones are missing from TCRdb's copy, which holds only in-frame ones; the method was immunoSEQ multiplex PCR. The data hold approximately 150,000 clones, with approximately 81% observed a single time. Sample: PBMCs. These receptors were obtained from a woman aged 30 to 39 in good health and CMV-seropositive.

V is TRBV2 and J is TRBJ2-3, with D tentatively TRBD2 (6 bases). Trimming shortened V by 6 bases and J by 2 bases, and 15 bases separated the two germline ends. Germline V gene lookup returns CDR1 SNHLY and CDR2 FYNNEI. The CDR3 extends over 15 amino acids. The CDR3 loop is CASSWEVAATDTQYF. The CDR3 nucleotides read TGTGCCAGCAGCTGGGAGGTAGCGGCCACAGATACGCAGTATTTT.

Details on this clone: Other nucleotide sequences in the sample specify the same CDR3. The CDR3 sequence: CASSPSPGDTEAFF. For the CDR3, the DNA is TGTGCCAGCAGCCCGAGTCCGGGGGACACTGAAGCTTTCTTT. The chain recombines TRBV7-2 with TRBJ1-1, with D perhaps TRBD1 (5 bases). This CDR3 contains 14 residues. Germline CDR1 reads SGHTA; CDR2 reads FQGNSA. Trimming removed 5 bases from V and 3 bases from J, with 13 bases in between.

Comments on this clone: One end of the junction varies from germline; a read error may be responsible. The rearrangement uses TRBV2 and TRBJ2-3; D is perhaps TRBD1 (6 bases). This CDR3 region has 14 residues. Germline V gene sequence: CDR1 SNHLY, CDR2 FYNNEI. Here the CDR3 reads CASIEQGRGDTQYF. DNA for the CDR3: TGTGCCAGCATTGAACAGGGAAGGGGTGATACGCAGTATTTT.

Turning to this clone: One junction end disagrees with the germline gene, perhaps due to a read error. The V gene is TRBV7-9, the J gene TRBJ1-1; perhaps TRBD1 as D (5 bases). Germline CDR1 SEHNR, CDR2 FQNEAQ (reference sequence). CDR3 size: 17 residues. CDR3 in amino acids: CSSSSPTGGGWDTEAFF. Here the CDR3 DNA reads TGTTCCAGCAGCTCACCAACCGGGGGGGGTTGGGACACTGAAGCTTTCTTT.

This chain links TRBV28 with TRBJ2-3; 7 bases map to TRBD1. The germline CDR1 and CDR2 sequences are MDHEN and SYDVKM. The CDR3 contains 21 residues. Trimming took 1 base from V and 4 from J; bases not matched to a gene: 23. The CDR3 region has the DNA TGTGCCAGCAGTTTATTTGCGGATCTTTGGGACAGAATCAGAGGGGCAGATACGCAGTATTTT. Its translation is CASSLFADLWDRIRGADTQYF.